The 11 T cell receptor beta chains below were found in one sample sequenced in a study of OX40 agonist ivuxolimab in advanced cancers. Profiled with immunoSEQ multiplex PCR; TCRdb holds only in-frame clones, not every one. The sample contains around 120,000 clones, roughly nine tenths of which appear only once. Sequenced here: CD4+ or CD8+ T cells sorted from blood, sampled in a trial of the OX40 agonist ivuxolimab. These receptors originate from an adult with an advanced solid tumor such as melanoma, head and neck, liver or kidney cancer.

This chain links TRBV4-1 with TRBJ1-2; D is unclear. The germline V and J ends were trimmed by 1 base and 0 bases, with 9 bases remaining between them. The CDR3 extends over 15 amino acids. The germline V gene encodes CDR1 MGHRA and CDR2 YSYEKL. The CDR3 loop is CASSQGHSSNYGYTF. The CDR3 nucleotides are TGCGCCAGCAGCCAAGGTCACAGCTCTAACTATGGCTACACCTTC.

The chain combines TRBV4-3 with TRBJ2-2, with 10 bases aligning to TRBD2. Trimming cost V 6 bases and J 0 bases; bases outside gene matches: 7. Germline V gene lookup returns CDR1 LGHNA and CDR2 YSLEER. This CDR3 has 17 amino acids. The CDR3 protein is CASRVGLAAANTGELFF. The CDR3 nucleotides read TGCGCCAGCAGAGTAGGACTAGCGGCCGCGAACACCGGGGAGCTGTTTTTT.

The rearrangement links TRBV5-6 to TRBJ1-5; D is unclear. Germline V gene sequence: CDR1 SGHDT, CDR2 YYEEEE. This CDR3 is built from 13 residues. V was cut by 0 bases and J by 4 bases, with 5 bases left in between. CDR3 in amino acids: CASSLDRNQPQHF. The CDR3 DNA reads TGTGCCAGCAGCTTGGACAGAAATCAGCCCCAGCATTTT.

The chain has TRBV6-5 and TRBJ1-5, with TRBD1 as a possible D gene (5 bases). The CDR3 loop spans 15 amino acids. Trimming removed 0 bases at V and 0 bases at J, with 6 bases between. Germline values: CDR1 MNHEY, CDR2 SVGAGI. The DNA of the CDR3 is TGTGCCAGCAGTTACTCAAGGGGTAGCAATCAGCCCCAGCATTTT. Residues: CASSYSRGSNQPQHF.

This chain connects TRBV7-8 to TRBJ2-7; D is unresolved. V was cut by 3 bases and J by 4 bases, with 4 bases left in between. This CDR3 region has 11 residues. Germline V gene data show CDR1 as SGHVS and CDR2 as FQNEAQ. CDR3 amino acids: CASSFSYEQYF. CDR3 bases: TGTGCCAGCAGCTTCTCTTACGAGCAGTACTTC. Full variable domain (missing parts from reference TRBV7-8 and TRBJ2-7): GAGVSQSPRYKVAKRGQDVALRCDPISGHVSLFWYQQALGQGPEFLTYFQNEAQLDKSGLPSDRFFAERPEGSVSTLKIQRTQQEDSAVYLCASSFSYEQYFGPGTRLTVT.

V gene TRBV4-3 combines with J gene TRBJ2-7; TRBD2 is a possible D gene (6 bases). The CDR3 consists of 14 residues. V shed 2 bases and J shed 2 bases, with 10 bases lying between them. Germline assignment: CDR1 LGHNA and CDR2 YSLEER. CDR3 nucleotide sequence: TGCGCCAGCAGCCAATGGAGGGGAGCCTACGAGCAGTACTTC. Translation gives CASSQWRGAYEQYF.

V gene TRBV4-2 combines with J gene TRBJ2-5; 14 nucleotides align to TRBD2. Germline V gene sequence: CDR1 LGHNA, CDR2 YNFKEQ. V lost 0 bases and J lost 10; bases outside the gene matches: 7. This CDR3 comprises 16 residues. CDR3 nucleotide sequence: TGTGCCAGCAGCCAAGAAGGGACTAGCGGGGGCCAGCTCCAGTACTTC. As protein: CASSQEGTSGGQLQYF.

The V gene is TRBV5-1, the J gene TRBJ2-2; TRBD1 might be the D (5 bases). The CDR3 is made up of 14 amino acids. V lost 4 bases to trimming and J lost 3 bases, with 10 bases between them. The germline V gene has CDR1 SGHRS and CDR2 YFSETQ. Here the CDR3 reads CASSVGQDTGELFF. The CDR3 DNA sequence: TGCGCCAGCAGCGTAGGACAAGACACCGGGGAGCTGTTTTTT.

The rearrangement uses TRBV9 and TRBJ2-6; no clear D gene. V was pared by 2 bases and J by 0 bases, with 9 bases between. The germline gives CDR1 SGDLS, CDR2 YYNGEE. The CDR3 spans 16 residues. The CDR3 bases are TGTGCCAGCAGCGTGGTGGGCCGCTCTGGGGCCAACGTCCTGACTTTC. This gives the protein CASSVVGRSGANVLTF.

The V and J genes are TRBV28 and TRBJ2-5; D is tentatively TRBD1 or TRBD2 (5 bases each). Germline CDR1 is MDHEN and CDR2 is SYDVKM. CDR3 length: 14 amino acids. The V end lost 2 bases, the J end lost 1 base, and 8 bases lay between the germline ends. For the CDR3, the DNA is TGTGCCAGCAGTTTACCAGGGACCCAAGAGACCCAGTACTTC. It codes for CASSLPGTQETQYF.

The CDR3 coding sequence is TGTGCCAGCAGTTCCAACTACGAGCAGTACTTC. It codes for CASSSNYEQYF. V gene TRBV6-6 combines with J gene TRBJ2-7; D is undetermined. Germline CDR1 and CDR2: MNHNY and SVGAGI (reference sequence). Trimming shortened V by 4 bases and J by 3 bases, and 4 bases separated the two germline ends. The CDR3 spans 11 residues.